These T cell receptor beta chains were read from a single sample in a study of identifying expanded T cells in peripheral blood. Sequenced by immunoSEQ multiplex PCR; TCRdb stores in-frame clones only, minus some. The sample lists approximately 110,000 clones, more than 85% occurring once. The sequenced material came from blood. These receptors came from a person aged 18 to 70 in good health. The CDR3 runs from the conserved cysteine through the conserved F or W. D genes are given only for firm matches. The listing skips clone size in some rows; elsewhere it reads once, few, many or a size class.

d_gene	v_gene	j_gene	abundance	CDR3nt	CDR3aa
TRBD2	TRBV10-1	TRBJ2-2	NA	TGCGCCAGCAGTGACGGGGGGGGAACCGGGGAGCTGTTTTTT	CASSDGGGTGELFF
NA	TRBV4-3	TRBJ1-6	NA	TGCGCCAGCAGCCAAGATTGGAGCTCCTATAATTCACCCCTCCACTTT	CASSQDWSSYNSPLHF
TRBD2	TRBV4-3	TRBJ2-3	NA	TGCGCCAGCAGCCAAGATTGGTTGCGGGGGAGCACAGATACGCAGTATTTT	CASSQDWLRGSTDTQYF
NA	TRBV4-2	TRBJ1-1	few	TGTGCCAGCAGCCCTACTCGGGGGGCTGAAGCTTTCTTT	CASSPTRGAEAFF
NA	TRBV4-3	TRBJ1-4	NA	TGCGCCAGCAGCCAAGACAGAGGGCAAAAACTGTTTTTT	CASSQDRGQKLFF
NA	TRBV6-5	TRBJ2-7	NA	TGTGCCAGCGGGGAGCAGGCCCTCTACGAGCAGTACTTC	CASGEQALYEQYF
NA	TRBV7-8	TRBJ1-6	NA	TGTGCCAGCAGCTTAGGGAGAGATGAGACAGCCTACTTT	CASSLGRDETAYF
NA	TRBV5-1	TRBJ2-5	NA	TGCGCCAGCGGCCAGGGGAACCAAGAGACCCAGTACTTC	CASGQGNQETQYF
NA	TRBV23-1	TRBJ1-5	once	TGCGCCAGCACCCCCAAGGGTCAGGGAAGACGAGGCAATCAGCCCCAGCATTTT	CASTPKGQGRRGNQPQHF
TRBD1	TRBV2	TRBJ2-5	NA	TGTGCCAGTTCCCAGGACAGGGGGCGCGGGGAGACCCAGTACTTC	CASSQDRGRGETQYF
NA	TRBV7-9	TRBJ2-7	NA	TGTGCCAGCAGCTACCAGACAGCGGGCGAGCAGTACTTC	CASSYQTAGEQYF
NA	TRBV7-9	TRBJ2-7	NA	TGTGCCAGCAGCTCTCCTATCCACGAGCAGTACTTC	CASSSPIHEQYF
NA	TRBV10-1	TRBJ2-3	NA	TGCGCCAGCAGGCGCATCGGCCTAAATAGGCCCCAATGTAGGACGCAGTATTTT	CASRRIGLNRPQCRTQYF
NA	TRBV5-1	TRBJ1-1	NA	TGCGCCAGCAGCTTGGTCGGGAGCCCGAACACTGAAGCTTTCTTT	CASSLVGSPNTEAFF
TRBD1	TRBV19	TRBJ1-5	once	TGTGCCAGTAGTATCTCGCAGGGGGAGCAGCCCCAGCATTTT	CASSISQGEQPQHF
TRBD1	TRBV7-9	TRBJ2-3	NA	TGTGCCAGTGGGACAGCGTTCACAGATACGCAGTATTTT	CASGTAFTDTQYF
NA	TRBV6-6	TRBJ2-7	NA	TGTGCCAGCAGTTACTCGAGTTCCTCCTCCTACGAGCAGTACTTC	CASSYSSSSSYEQYF
TRBD2	TRBV19	TRBJ2-4	NA	TGTGCCAGTAGTTATCGGACTAGCGGGGCGGAGAACATTCAGTACTTC	CASSYRTSGAENIQYF
NA	TRBV4-3	TRBJ2-3	NA	TGCGCCAGCAGCCAAGATCTAGCGTTCACAGATACGCAGTATTTT	CASSQDLAFTDTQYF
NA	TRBV7-9	TRBJ1-2	NA	TGTGCCAGCCAGTACACCTTGGGCTACACCTTC	CASQYTLGYTF
NA	TRBV29-1	TRBJ1-2	NA	TGCAGCGCGGACAGTTCCTATGGCTACACCTTC	CSADSSYGYTF
NA	TRBV18	TRBJ1-3	once	TGTGCCAGCTCACCACCGTCGTCGAGGGGGAGTGGAGGAAACACCATATATTTT	CASSPPSSRGSGGNTIYF
NA	TRBV5-1	TRBJ2-1	NA	TGCGCCAGCAGCTTTGTGCGTGCGTCCATTAGTGAGCAGTTCTTC	CASSFVRASISEQFF
NA	TRBV7-7	TRBJ2-7	NA	TGTGCCAGCAGCTTAGCTCAGTGGAACGAGCAGTACTTC	CASSLAQWNEQYF
TRBD1	TRBV5-1	TRBJ1-1	NA	TGCGCCAGCAGCCCGAGGGACAGGGGAGGGTCTGAAGCTTTCTTT	CASSPRDRGGSEAFF
NA	TRBV4-2	TRBJ1-1	NA	TGTGCCAGCAGCCAAGTGGGGAACACTGAAGCTTTCTTT	CASSQVGNTEAFF
NA	TRBV4-1	TRBJ2-5	NA	TGCGCCAGCAGCCAGGAACCGGGACTTAAAGGGACCCAGTACTTC	CASSQEPGLKGTQYF
NA	TRBV9	TRBJ2-3	NA	TGTGCCAGCAGCGTAGTAGGGGGAAACACAGATACGCAGTATTTT	CASSVVGGNTDTQYF
NA	TRBV7-2	TRBJ2-2	NA	TGTGCCAGCAGCTCTACAGGGACGAACACCGGGGAGCTGTTTTTT	CASSSTGTNTGELFF
NA	TRBV10-3	TRBJ2-7	NA	TGTGCCATCAGCACAGGGTCTCCCTACGAGCAGTACTTC	CAISTGSPYEQYF
NA	TRBV27	TRBJ1-1	NA	TGTGCCAGCAGTTTATGGGACCCCCTGCGAGTGTTCTTT	CASSLWDPLRVFF
NA	TRBV7-8	TRBJ2-1	NA	TGTGCCAGCAGCTTATTCCAGGGAATTAACTACAATGAGCAGTTCTTC	CASSLFQGINYNEQFF
NA	TRBV7-8	TRBJ2-5	NA	TGTGCCAGCAGCTTAAGTCGACTTCTGGACCAGTACTTC	CASSLSRLLDQYF
TRBD2	TRBV7-7	TRBJ2-1	once	TGTGCCAGCAGCAACGCGGGGGCCTACAATGAGCAGTTCTTC	CASSNAGAYNEQFF
NA	TRBV6-6	TRBJ1-4	NA	TGTGCCAGCAGTTGGGACCTCAGGGAGACTAATGAAAAACTGTTTTTT	CASSWDLRETNEKLFF
NA	TRBV5-1	TRBJ1-2	NA	TGCGCCAGCAGCTTGGTTAAAGCGGAGGATGGCTACACCTTC	CASSLVKAEDGYTF
NA	TRBV5-6	TRBJ1-2	NA	TGTGCCAGCAGTCCTGGGACGGACTTGGTTGGCTACACCTTC	CASSPGTDLVGYTF
NA	TRBV6-1	TRBJ2-7	NA	TGTGCCATCAGTATCGCAGGGACGTACTCCTACGAGCAGTACTTC	CAISIAGTYSYEQYF
NA	TRBV2	TRBJ2-5	NA	TGTGCCAGCAGTGGGGCGTGGGGGGCTGACGATGAGACCCAGTACTTC	CASSGAWGADDETQYF
TRBD1	TRBV7-9	TRBJ2-7	once	TGTGCCAGCAGCCAGACAGGGGACGAGCAGTACTTC	CASSQTGDEQYF
TRBD2	TRBV7-9	TRBJ2-7	once	TGTGCCAGCAGTATAGCGGGGGGGCAGTACTTC	CASSIAGGQYF
TRBD1	TRBV5-5	TRBJ2-1	NA	TGTGCCAGCAGCTTGGTGACAGGGACCTACAATGAGCAGTTCTTC	CASSLVTGTYNEQFF
TRBD2	TRBV7-2	TRBJ2-3	NA	TGTGCCAGCAGCTTAGTAGCGGGGAAATCAGATACGCAGTATTTT	CASSLVAGKSDTQYF
NA	TRBV19	TRBJ1-1	NA	TGTGCCAGTAGTCTCTGGGCCGCCCGGGCCACTGAAGCTTTCTTT	CASSLWAARATEAFF
NA	TRBV2	TRBJ1-1	NA	TGTGCCAGCACGGGGGAGGGGAACACTGAAGCTTTCTTT	CASTGEGNTEAFF
TRBD1	TRBV18	TRBJ2-3	NA	TGTGCCAGCTCACTACAGGGGGCGAGAGGCACAGATACGCAGTATTTT	CASSLQGARGTDTQYF
NA	TRBV7-6	TRBJ2-2	NA	TGTGCCAGCAGCTTAGCGAAAGGGGGATCGGGGACCGGGGAGCTGTTTTTT	CASSLAKGGSGTGELFF
NA	TRBV7-6	TRBJ2-3	NA	TGTGCCAGCAGCTTAGGAGCGTCACTAGAGAGCACAGATACGCAGTATTTT	CASSLGASLESTDTQYF